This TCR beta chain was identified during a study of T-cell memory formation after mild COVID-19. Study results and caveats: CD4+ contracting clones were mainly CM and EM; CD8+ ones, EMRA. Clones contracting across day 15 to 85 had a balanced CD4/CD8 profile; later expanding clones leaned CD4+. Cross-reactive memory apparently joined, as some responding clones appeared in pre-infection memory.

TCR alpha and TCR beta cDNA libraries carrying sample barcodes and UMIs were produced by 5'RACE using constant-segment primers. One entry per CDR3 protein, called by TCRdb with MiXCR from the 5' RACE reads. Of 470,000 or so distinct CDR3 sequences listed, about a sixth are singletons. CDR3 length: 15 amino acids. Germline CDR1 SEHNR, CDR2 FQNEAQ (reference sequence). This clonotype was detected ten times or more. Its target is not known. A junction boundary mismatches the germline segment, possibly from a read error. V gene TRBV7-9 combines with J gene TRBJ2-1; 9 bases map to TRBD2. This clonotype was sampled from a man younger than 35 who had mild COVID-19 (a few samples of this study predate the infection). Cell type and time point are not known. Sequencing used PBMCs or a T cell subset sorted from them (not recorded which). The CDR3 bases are TGCGCCAGCAGCTTGGGCGGGGGGGCCTACAATGAGCAGTTCTTC. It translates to CASSLGGGAYNEQFF. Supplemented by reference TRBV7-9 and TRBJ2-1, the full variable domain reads DTGVSQNPRHKITKRGQNVTFRCDPISEHNRLYWYRQTLGQGPEFLTYFQNEAQLEKSRLLSDRFSAERPKGSFSTLEIQRTEQGDSAMYLCASSLGGGAYNEQFFGPGTRLTVL.